These 25 T cell receptor beta chains came from one sample sequenced in a study of cytomegalovirus exposure and HLA in healthy donors. PCR employed 60 Vbeta and 13 Jbeta primers. TCRdb's copy holds only in-frame clones and misses some; the assay was immunoSEQ multiplex PCR. The top ten hold 7% to 9% of the sample, which has roughly 20,000 clones, about 77% seen once. Specimen: PBMCs. The receptors were gathered from a man in his 60s in good health and CMV-seronegative.

The chain combines TRBV2 with TRBJ1-5; TRBD1 matches at 7 bases. The CDR3 totals 16 residues. V lost 0 bases, J lost 6 bases, and 8 bases stayed unmatched. Germline lookup yields CDR1 SNHLY and CDR2 FYNNEI. CDR3 amino acids: CASSEAPSTGIQPQHF. The CDR3, as DNA: TGTGCCAGCAGTGAAGCCCCCTCGACAGGGATTCAGCCCCAGCATTTT.

This sequence joins TRBV5-6 and TRBJ2-1; D is perhaps TRBD2 (7 bases). Between the trimmed V and J ends, which lost 2 bases and 15 bases, there was a span of 21 bases. This CDR3 comprises 14 residues. Germline-derived CDR1 and CDR2 are SGHDT and YYEEEE. CDR3 nucleotide sequence: TGTGCCAGCAGCTTATACCGGGGCGCCGGGGGGCCGTTCTTC. Its translation: CASSLYRGAGGPFF.

This clone was seen more than once but under ten times. The chain combines TRBV19 with TRBJ2-5; D uncertain. The J call is uncertain, as TRBJ2-7 better fits the DNA end. Germline-derived CDR1 and CDR2 are LNHDA and SQIVND (reference sequence). The CDR3 covers 14 residues. The CDR3 DNA sequence: TGTGCCAGTAGTATACAGGCTCGCTCCTACGAGCAGTACTTC. It encodes CASSIQARSYEQYF.

There are a few counts of this clone. This rearrangement joins TRBV6-5 to TRBJ1-1; 7 bases map to TRBD1. The CDR3 is made up of 11 amino acids. The germline V gene encodes CDR1 MNHEY and CDR2 SVGAGI. V trimming: 6 bases; J trimming: 9 bases; junction bases outside the gene matches: 4. Written as DNA, the CDR3 is TGTGCCAGCAGCCAGGGGGGACAAGCTTTCTTT. It encodes CASSQGGQAFF.

V is TRBV2 and J is TRBJ2-5, with 8 bases matching TRBD2. The CDR3 totals 17 residues. Germline CDR1 SNHLY, CDR2 FYNNEI. Unmatched junction bases numbered 12, after V lost 4 bases and J lost 2 bases. The CDR3 DNA sequence: TGTGCCAGCAGTGTTCATTTACGGGCGGGGGGACAAGAGACCCAGTACTTC. Translated: CASSVHLRAGGQETQYF.

The chain joins TRBV27 to TRBJ1-5; 8 bases line up with TRBD1. The germline V gene has CDR1 MNHEY and CDR2 SMNVEV (reference sequence). V trimming: 6 bases; J trimming: 3 bases; junction bases outside the gene matches: 4. The CDR3 covers 14 residues. CDR3 coding DNA: TGTGCCAGCAGGCTGACAGGGGTCAATCAGCCCCAGCATTTT. As protein: CASRLTGVNQPQHF.

The chain couples TRBV2 to TRBJ1-6; D is undetermined. The CDR3 has 15 residues. The V gene's germline CDR1 is SNHLY and CDR2 FYNNEI. The V gene lost 6 bases and the J gene lost 0 bases, with 9 bases spanning the gap. This chain's CDR3 is CASSFTYSYNSPLHF. CDR3 in DNA: TGTGCCAGCAGCTTTACCTACTCCTATAATTCACCCCTCCACTTT. Full variable domain (outside the CDR3, taken from reference TRBV2 and TRBJ1-6): EPEVTQTPSHQVTQMGQEVILRCVPISNHLYFYWYRQILGQKVEFLVSFYNNEISEKSEIFDDQFSVERPDGSNFTLKIRSTKLEDSAMYFCASSFTYSYNSPLHFGNGTRLTVT.

Note on this clone: Relative to the germline gene, one junction end is altered; a read error may explain this. The chain recombines TRBV7-9 with TRBJ1-2, with 10 bases matching TRBD1. The CDR3 runs 15 residues. Germline CDR1 is SEHNR and CDR2 is FQNEAQ (reference sequence). The CDR3 spells CSSSSSGTGDSGYTF. For the CDR3, the DNA is TGTTCCAGCAGCTCATCCGGGACAGGGGATTCTGGCTACACCTTC.

The CDR3 loop reads CAWSVQGGKTTDTQYF. The CDR3 DNA is TGTGCCTGGAGTGTACAAGGCGGGAAAACCACAGATACGCAGTATTTT. This chain links TRBV30 with TRBJ2-3; D is perhaps TRBD2 (6 bases). With 0 bases removed from V and 2 bases from J, the gap between germline ends came to 15 bases. From germline, CDR1 is GTSNPN and CDR2 SVGIG (reference sequence). This CDR3 contains 16 residues.

The chain couples TRBV6-5 to TRBJ2-6, with no clear D. CDR3 length: 15 amino acids. Germline lookup yields CDR1 MNHEY and CDR2 SVGAGI. V was shortened by 0 bases and J by 1 base, with 4 bases between the two germline ends. CDR3 region: CASSYSRSGANVLTF. CDR3 bases: TGTGCCAGCAGTTACTCCCGGTCTGGGGCCAACGTCCTGACTTTC.

Here the CDR3 DNA reads TGCGCCAGCAGTGAGTCGGGGGTAGCGGGAGTAATAGATACGCAGTATTTT. Its protein product is CASSESGVAGVIDTQYF. This chain links TRBV10-2 with TRBJ2-3; TRBD2 aligns across 9 bases. There are 17 residues in the CDR3. V dropped 0 bases and J dropped 5; count of bases not matched to a gene: 9. The germline CDR1 and CDR2 sequences are WSHSY and SAAADI.

The V gene is TRBV6-5, the J gene TRBJ1-1, with 10 positions matching TRBD1. The ends lost 4 bases at V and 4 bases at J; junction bases unmatched: 9. The CDR3 is made up of 16 amino acids. Germline V gene lookup returns CDR1 MNHEY and CDR2 SVGAGI. CDR3 residues: CASSSPRTGGGTEAFF. As DNA, the CDR3 is TGTGCCAGCAGTTCCCCCCGGACAGGGGGAGGCACTGAAGCTTTCTTT.

The chain is built from TRBV29-1 and TRBJ2-1, with D unclear. Trimming shortened V by 7 bases and J by 9 bases, and 13 bases separated the two germline ends. This CDR3 has 11 amino acids. Germline V lookup: CDR1 SQVTM, CDR2 ANQGSEA. As DNA, the CDR3 is TGCAGCGCCCTCACGAATAGTGAGCAGTTCTTC. It codes for CSALTNSEQFF.

The chain uses TRBV28 and TRBJ1-5; 8 bases are shared with TRBD1. Trimming at V came to 6 bases and at J to 3 bases, leaving 10 bases not matched to a gene. This CDR3 has 16 residues. Looked up from germline, CDR1 is MDHEN and CDR2 is SYDVKM. CDR3 sequence reads: CASSDHDRGSNQPQHF. CDR3 coding DNA: TGTGCCAGCAGCGATCATGACAGGGGTTCCAATCAGCCCCAGCATTTT.

The V and J genes are TRBV11-3 and TRBJ2-1; 9 positions match TRBD1. The J segment lost 8 bases and the V segment lost 1 base, leaving 9 bases of the junction unmatched. Germline lookup yields CDR1 SGHNT and CDR2 YENEEA. The CDR3 has 16 amino acids. CDR3 loop: CASSLVTGGAGYEQFF. CDR3 coding DNA: TGTGCCAGCAGCTTAGTAACAGGGGGCGCTGGCTATGAGCAGTTCTTC.

V and J are TRBV18 and TRBJ2-7, with 10 bases matching TRBD2. Trimming at V came to 3 bases and at J to 0 bases, leaving 11 bases not matched to a gene. Per germline, CDR1 KGHSH and CDR2 LQKENI. This CDR3 region has 18 residues. The CDR3 coding sequence is TGTGCCAGCTCACCGACGGCTTGGCTAGCGGGGGTCTCCTACGAGCAGTACTTC. Translation gives CASSPTAWLAGVSYEQYF.

The chain links TRBV30 to TRBJ1-2; possibly TRBD1 for D (5 bases). Trimming pared 2 bases from V and 2 bases from J, leaving 9 bases between. This CDR3 is 13 amino acids long. Germline V CDR1 and CDR2: GTSNPN, SVGIG (reference sequence). The CDR3 DNA follows: TGTGCCTGGAGTCCTGACAGCAACTATGGCTACACCTTC. Translated, it gives CAWSPDSNYGYTF.

This clone was counted between two and nine times. The chain recombines TRBV6-1 with TRBJ1-1; D may be TRBD1 (6 bases). With 0 bases removed from V and 1 base from J, the gap between germline ends came to 12 bases. The CDR3 runs to 16 residues. Germline CDR1 MNHNS, CDR2 SASEGT. The CDR3 loop is CASSEAMGAGNTEAFF. The CDR3 DNA reads as TGTGCCAGCAGTGAAGCTATGGGGGCGGGGAACACTGAAGCTTTCTTT.

V is TRBV6-5 and J is TRBJ2-2; TRBD1 aligns across 8 bases. J lost 4 bases, V lost 0 bases, and 4 bases had no gene match. CDR1 MNHEY and CDR2 SVGAGI come from the germline V gene. The CDR3 runs to 16 residues. CDR3 DNA: TGTGCCAGCAGTTACTCGCCAGGGGGCATCACCGGGGAGCTGTTTTTT. Its translation is CASSYSPGGITGELFF.

The rearrangement uses TRBV7-9 and TRBJ1-1; D possibly corresponds to TRBD1 (6 bases). This CDR3 spans 15 amino acids. Germline-derived CDR1 and CDR2 are SEHNR and FQNEAQ (reference sequence). The V end lost 3 bases, the J end lost 3 bases, and 14 bases lay between the germline ends. In nucleotides, the CDR3 is TGTGCCAGCAGCTTGCAGACAGGTCTTTACACTGAAGCTTTCTTT. Its protein is CASSLQTGLYTEAFF.

The chain links TRBV18 to TRBJ1-1; D is perhaps TRBD1 (5 bases). Germline V gene lookup returns CDR1 KGHSH and CDR2 LQKENI. Between the trimmed V and J ends, which lost 3 bases and 1 base, there was a span of 9 bases. The CDR3 is 14 residues long. CDR3 sequence reads: CASSPDMTNTEAFF. The CDR3 coding sequence is TGTGCCAGCTCACCGGACATGACGAACACTGAAGCTTTCTTT.

The CDR3 DNA sequence: TGTGCCAGCGGATATAGGAGACAGGGGTTAGGGGACACTGAAGCTTTCTTT. Translated: CASGYRRQGLGDTEAFF. The chain joins TRBV21-1 to TRBJ1-1; no check of the table's D call, TRBD1, against the DNA was made. TRBV21-1 represents a pseudogene. The CDR3 length is 17 residues.

This clone turned up a few times. This chain uses TRBV27 with TRBJ2-1, with 10 positions matching TRBD1. Germline CDR1 is MNHEY and CDR2 is SMNVEV (reference sequence). The CDR3 sequence is 14 residues long. The V segment lost 5 bases and the J segment 8 bases; nucleotides outside the gene matches: 6. CDR3 in amino acids: CASSRTGGIHEQFF. Here the CDR3 DNA reads TGTGCCAGCAGTCGGACAGGGGGTATTCATGAGCAGTTCTTC.

This clone was recorded a few times. The chain employs TRBV4-1 and TRBJ1-1, with TRBD1 matching 7 bases. Trimming at V came to 3 bases and at J to 0 bases, leaving 4 bases not matched to a gene. The CDR3 extends over 15 amino acids. CDR1 and CDR2 (germline): MGHRA, YSYEKL. This CDR3 reads CASSHLGQLNTEAFF. CDR3 in DNA: TGCGCCAGCAGCCACCTGGGACAGTTGAACACTGAAGCTTTCTTT.

This clone was seen only a few times. V gene TRBV6-4 combines with J gene TRBJ1-1; D perhaps matches TRBD1 (5 bases). Germline CDR1 and CDR2: MRHNA and SNTAGT. This CDR3 region has 14 residues. V lost 4 bases and J 3 bases, leaving 12 bases between the germline ends. The CDR3 nucleotides are TGTGCCAGCAGTGTGACAGACCGAGACACTGAAGCTTTCTTT. Translation: CASSVTDRDTEAFF.